This T cell receptor beta chain was obtained from a study of T cells in Graves' hyperthyroidism and ophthalmopathy. Whole-study results and caveats: Appearing also in blood were most of the thyroid clonotypes expanded above 0.001.

Trimming at V came to 0 bases and at J to 8 bases, leaving 7 bases not matched to a gene. CDR1 is SGHTS and CDR2 is YDEGEE in the germline V gene. This CDR3 comprises 15 residues. Participants, patients aged 18 to 65, had newly diagnosed hyperthyroidism with a duration under 2 months. Diagnostic decisions used clinical symptoms, serum thyroxine and TRAb, thyroid ultrasound and orbital computed tomography. RNA transcripts provided the source from which TCR beta CDR3 regions were amplified. The HTBI set primed first-round TCR CDR3 RT-PCR. TCRdb fed the multiplex PCR reads into MiXCR, producing one record per CDR3 protein. The sample carries about 510,000 distinct CDR3 sequences, 12% to 15% recorded once. A remark on this clonotype: No antigen is known for it.

The rearrangement joins TRBV5-8 to TRBJ2-1; TRBD1 aligns across 8 bases. Source material: blood. This clonotype was sampled from a woman aged 40 to 50 with Graves' hyperthyroidism. CDR3 nucleotide sequence: TGTGCCAGCAGCTTGGGGACAGGGAAAGTCTATGAGCAGTTCTTC. Its translation is CASSLGTGKVYEQFF.